This T cell receptor (beta chain) was captured in a study of blood T cell repertoires in COVID-19. The repertoire was sequenced with immunoSEQ multiplex PCR; TCRdb's copy has only in-frame clones and lacks some. The sample lists 350,000 to 450,000 clones, around 87% occurring once. This clone was seen only a few times. The sample consisted of peripheral blood. The receptor comes from a woman aged 60-75 years with COVID-19, enrolled during active disease.

CDR3 loop: CASSPRGGLAFF. The CDR3 DNA sequence: TGTGCCAGCAGCCCCCGGGGGGGCCTAGCTTTCTTT. The chain couples TRBV7-2 to TRBJ1-1, with a weak D call TRBD1 (6 bases). The germline V gene has CDR1 SGHTA and CDR2 FQGNSA. The CDR3 loop spans 12 amino acids. V lost 5 bases and J 10 bases, leaving 14 bases between the germline ends.